The 28 T cell receptor beta chains presented below share a single source sample, sequenced in a study of identical twins. TCRdb analysed the 5' RACE reads with MiXCR anew, one entry per CDR3 protein. This sample yields more than 400,000 distinct CDR3 sequences, of which roughly 15% are seen a single time; 0.44% belongs to the top ten. The data also belong to a second study, concerning yellow fever vaccine responses in identical twins.

Sample: CD4+ T cells sorted from blood. The receptors were gathered from a woman between 18 and 30 years old in good health.

This rearrangement joins TRBV12-3 or TRBV12-4 to TRBJ2-1, with unresolved D. Deletions cut 6 bases from V and 8 bases from J, with 11 bases between. The CDR3 covers 12 residues. The CDR3 nucleotides are TGTGCCAGCAGGCGCCCCGAGCATGAGCAGTTCTTC. Its protein product is CASRRPEHEQFF.

This clonotype has only a few counts. The chain has TRBV7-8 and TRBJ2-1; a possible D gene is TRBD2 (6 bases). The V gene's germline CDR1 is SGHVS and CDR2 FQNEAQ. The ends were cut back, 3 bases at V and 5 bases at J, with 14 bases in the middle. This CDR3 comprises 15 residues. CDR3 amino acids: CASSLRLDPDNEQFF. The CDR3 DNA is TGTGCCAGCAGCTTGAGACTAGACCCCGACAATGAGCAGTTCTTC.

The V gene is TRBV2, the J gene TRBJ2-7; 10 bases are a match to TRBD1. V shed 2 bases and J 5 bases; nucleotides not matched to a gene: 9. CDR3 length: 16 residues. Germline V CDR1 and CDR2: SNHLY, FYNNEI. The CDR3 DNA sequence: TGTGCCAGCAGTGAAAGTGCCGGGACAGGGGTCGACGAGCAGTACGTC. Translating gives CASSESAGTGVDEQYV.

In its sample, this clonotype was seen a few times. The rearrangement links TRBV20-1 to TRBJ2-3; 7 positions match TRBD1. The V and J ends lost 3 bases and 4 bases, in that order; junction bases with no gene match: 10. There are 15 residues in the CDR3. Germline V gene data show CDR1 as DFQATT and CDR2 as SNEGSKA (reference sequence). The CDR3 loop reads CSARPWGQMPDTQYF. The CDR3 DNA sequence: TGCAGTGCTAGGCCCTGGGGACAGATGCCAGATACGCAGTATTTT.

The chain uses TRBV19 and TRBJ2-1; 13 positions agree with TRBD2. The V gene end was trimmed by 4 bases and the J gene end by 10 bases; junction bases not matched to a gene: 7. The CDR3 sequence is 15 residues long. Germline values: CDR1 LNHDA, CDR2 SQIVND (reference sequence). CDR3 sequence reads: CASSTTSGGAYEQFF. Here the CDR3 DNA reads TGTGCCAGTAGTACCACTAGCGGGGGGGCCTACGAGCAGTTCTTC.

This clonotype appeared a few times. The V call is TRBV20-1, the J call TRBJ2-2, with 9 bases identical to TRBD2. V lost 3 bases to trimming and J lost 4 bases; unmatched junction nucleotides: 3. The germline gives CDR1 DFQATT, CDR2 SNEGSKA (reference sequence). The CDR3 is 14 residues long. DNA of the CDR3: TGCAGTGCTAGTCGACTAGCGGCCACCGGGGAGCTGTTTTTT. Residues: CSASRLAATGELFF.

This clonotype was seen more than once but under ten times. The chain joins TRBV7-8 to TRBJ2-7, with 9 bases that match TRBD2. The V gene's germline CDR1 is SGHVS and CDR2 FQNEAQ. The CDR3 runs 13 residues. The trim removed 5 bases at V and 7 bases at J, leaving 6 bases unmatched. In DNA form, the CDR3 reads TGTGCCAGCAGCCTGACTAGCGGTCAGGAGCAGTACTTC. Protein product: CASSLTSGQEQYF.

This clonotype was counted between two and nine times. The V call is TRBV6-1, the J call TRBJ2-1; D ambiguous. In germline, CDR1 is MNHNS, CDR2 SASEGT. The CDR3 is 13 amino acids. Trimming shortened V by 3 bases and J by 10 bases, and 13 bases separated the two germline ends. The CDR3 sequence is CASSETDAVEQFF. DNA for the CDR3: TGTGCCAGCAGTGAGACGGATGCGGTAGAGCAGTTCTTC.

There are a few counts of this clonotype. The chain's CDR3 is CSARASHLAGTSAYNEQFF. The DNA of the CDR3 is TGCAGTGCTAGAGCTTCCCACTTAGCCGGGACTAGCGCCTACAATGAGCAGTTCTTC. The genes are TRBV20-1 and TRBJ2-1; 10 bases are shared with TRBD2. Losses at the gene ends were 1 base for V and 2 bases for J; bases not matched to a gene: 14. The CDR3 is 19 residues long. Germline assignment: CDR1 DFQATT and CDR2 SNEGSKA (reference sequence).

J is TRBJ2-2 and V is TRBV10-3; unclear D gene. The CDR3 spans 14 residues. V shed 2 bases and J shed 4 bases, with 8 bases lying between them. Germline CDR1 and CDR2: ENHRY and SYGVKD. Here the CDR3 reads CAISEKSTTGELFF. In DNA form, the CDR3 reads TGTGCCATCAGTGAGAAGTCCACCACCGGGGAGCTGTTTTTT.

This clonotype was observed a handful of times. The V gene is TRBV29-1, the J gene TRBJ2-3, with D maybe TRBD2 (5 bases). CDR3 length: 17 residues. Trimming pared 3 bases from V and 7 bases from J, leaving 26 bases between. Germline values: CDR1 SQVTM, CDR2 ANQGSEA. Here the CDR3 reads CSVESPAPHLAGYTQYF. CDR3 nucleotide sequence: TGCAGCGTTGAGTCGCCAGCCCCGCATCTAGCAGGATATACGCAGTATTTT.

This clonotype was observed many times. The V and J genes are TRBV10-1 and TRBJ2-3; 9 bases agree with TRBD2. V trimming: 5 bases; J trimming: 5 bases; junction bases outside the gene matches: 8. This CDR3 is built from 15 residues. CDR1 WNHNN and CDR2 SYGVQD come from the germline V gene (reference sequence). CDR3 amino acids: CASSLGGGAGDTQYF. CDR3 coding DNA: TGCGCCAGCAGTCTCGGCGGGGGGGCTGGAGATACGCAGTATTTT.

This clonotype was observed a handful of times. The V and J genes are TRBV6-5 and TRBJ2-3; maybe TRBD2 (7 bases). The CDR3 sequence is 17 residues long. Trimming pared 0 bases from V and 5 bases from J, leaving 18 bases between. The germline gives CDR1 MNHEY, CDR2 SVGAGI. The CDR3 DNA follows: TGTGCCAGCAGTTACTCCTACGCGTGGGGGGGCGGAGATACGCAGTATTTT. It yields the protein CASSYSYAWGGGDTQYF.

This clonotype was picked up a small number of times. This chain joins TRBV2 and TRBJ2-7, with a tentative D call TRBD2 (5 bases). Trimming cost V 2 bases and J 3 bases, with 14 bases left between them. The CDR3 length is 15 residues. The germline V gene encodes CDR1 SNHLY and CDR2 FYNNEI. The CDR3 sequence: CASSESIGEIYEQYF. The CDR3 nucleotides are TGTGCCAGCAGTGAATCTATTGGGGAGATCTACGAGCAGTACTTC. The complete variable domain, with remaining parts taken from reference TRBV2 and TRBJ2-7, reads EPEVTQTPSHQVTQMGQEVILRCVPISNHLYFYWYRQILGQKVEFLVSFYNNEISEKSEIFDDQFSVERPDGSNFTLKIRSTKLEDSAMYFCASSESIGEIYEQYFGPGTRLTVT.

V and J are TRBV7-8 and TRBJ2-5; the D call may be TRBD1 or TRBD2 (8 bases each). Germline loops: CDR1 SGHVS, CDR2 FQNEAQ. This CDR3 has 17 residues. V lost 5 bases and J 5 bases, leaving 24 bases between the germline ends. The CDR3 sequence: CASSRGGQGAFFETQYF. The CDR3 DNA reads as TGTGCCAGCAGCCGGGGGGGGCAGGGGGCATTCTTTGAGACCCAGTACTTC. Full variable domain (remainder filled in from reference TRBV7-8 and TRBJ2-5): GAGVSQSPRYKVAKRGQDVALRCDPISGHVSLFWYQQALGQGPEFLTYFQNEAQLDKSGLPSDRFFAERPEGSVSTLKIQRTQQEDSAVYLCASSRGGQGAFFETQYFGPGTRLLVL.

The sample holds a few counts of this clonotype. One end of the junction is discordant with germline, which a read error may explain. V gene TRBV20-1 combines with J gene TRBJ2-1; TRBD2 matches 9 bases. The CDR3 consists of 16 residues. Germline V gives CDR1 DFQATT, CDR2 SNEGSKA (reference sequence). The CDR3 reads CSASHPSRLAALQQPF. CDR3 DNA: TGCAGTGCTTCCCACCCTTCTCGACTAGCGGCCCTACAGCAACCCTTC.

The V and J genes are TRBV29-1 and TRBJ1-2; possible D gene TRBD1, 6 bases. Trimming pared 4 bases from V and 2 bases from J, leaving 11 bases between. Germline V CDR1 and CDR2: SQVTM, ANQGSEA. CDR3 size: 13 residues. Here the CDR3 reads CSVGDISNYGYTF. CDR3 in DNA: TGCAGCGTTGGGGACATCTCCAACTATGGCTACACCTTC. The variable domain in full, completed from reference TRBV29-1 and TRBJ1-2, reads SAVISQKPSRDICQRGTSLTIQCQVDSQVTMMFWYRQQPGQSLTLIATANQGSEATYESGFVIDKFPISRPNLTFSTLTVSNMSPEDSSIYLCSVGDISNYGYTFGSGTRLTVV.

This rearrangement joins TRBV5-5 to TRBJ2-2; D might be TRBD1 (6 bases). V lost 7 bases and J 5 bases, leaving 18 bases between the germline ends. The CDR3 length is 15 residues. From germline, CDR1 is SGHKS and CDR2 YYEKEE (reference sequence). CDR3 residues: CASSIGTRNTGELFF. For the CDR3, the DNA is TGTGCCAGCTCTATCGGGACACGAAATACCGGGGAGCTGTTTTTT. The whole variable domain, remainder taken from reference TRBV5-5 and TRBJ2-2, is DAGVTQSPTHLIKTRGQQVTLRCSPISGHKSVSWYQQVLGQGPQFIFQYYEKEERGRGNFPDRFSARQFPNYSSELNVNALLLGDSALYLCASSIGTRNTGELFFGEGSRLTVL.

V gene TRBV14 combines with J gene TRBJ2-3; no reliable D call. Germline CDR1 and CDR2: SGHDN and FVKESK. The V end was cut by 0 bases, the J end by 9 bases, with 10 bases between. CDR3 length: 13 residues. CDR3 DNA sequence: TGTGCCAGCAGCCAAGAACCGGTTCAAACGCAGTATTTT. Protein sequence: CASSQEPVQTQYF. Filled out from reference TRBV14 and TRBJ2-3, the complete variable domain reads EAGVTQFPSHSVIEKGQTVTLRCDPISGHDNLYWYRRVMGKEIKFLLHFVKESKQDESGMPNNRFLAERTGGTYSTLKVQPAELEDSGVYFCASSQEPVQTQYFGPGTRLTVL.

The chain joins TRBV5-1 to TRBJ2-3, with a tentative D call TRBD2 (5 bases). Trimming removed 1 base from V and 2 bases from J, with 14 bases in between. CDR1 SGHRS and CDR2 YFSETQ come from the germline V gene. This CDR3 comprises 16 residues. CDR3 DNA sequence: TGCGCCAGCAGCTTGTATCCGATCCGGGACACAGATACGCAGTATTTT. This codes for CASSLYPIRDTDTQYF.

To note about this clonotype: A much larger clone is a single base away; this may be a read error. The chain combines TRBV4-1 with TRBJ2-6; D perhaps matches TRBD1 (5 bases). Germline CDR1 is MGHRA and CDR2 is YSYEKL. The CDR3 runs to 17 residues. Trimming pared 0 bases from V and 3 bases from J, leaving 12 bases between. For the CDR3, the DNA is TGCGCCAGCAGCCAAGATTTAAGGGGCAATGGGGCCAACGTCCTGACTTTC. Residues: CASSQDLRGNGANVLTF.

The chain links TRBV6-4 to TRBJ2-2; D is ambiguous. Trimming took 2 bases from V and 6 from J, leaving 13 bases between them. The germline CDR1 and CDR2 sequences are MRHNA and SNTAGT. This CDR3 comprises 15 residues. For the CDR3, the DNA is TGTGCCAGCAGTGACCTACCTGGGCAGGCCGGGGAGCTGTTTTTT. Residues: CASSDLPGQAGELFF.

This clonotype occurred a few times. This sequence joins TRBV7-3 and TRBJ1-1; D is uncertain. The CDR3 is 17 amino acids. The germline V and J ends were trimmed by 2 bases and 4 bases, with 20 bases remaining between them. CDR1 is SGHTA and CDR2 is FQGTGA in the germline V gene. CDR3: CASSLRGPGRESTEAFF. DNA for the CDR3: TGTGCCAGCAGCTTACGTGGCCCGGGTCGTGAGAGCACTGAAGCTTTCTTT.

This chain joins TRBV3-1 and TRBJ1-1; D gene unclear. The CDR3 sequence is 16 residues long. Germline CDR1 is LGHDT and CDR2 is YNNKEL (reference sequence). V lost 2 bases and J lost 4, with 17 bases in between. As DNA, the CDR3 is TGTGCCAGCAGCCAAACCCCGGCGGGAGGGATCACTGAAGCTTTCTTT. Translation gives CASSQTPAGGITEAFF. The variable domain in full, with the rest retrieved from reference TRBV3-1 and TRBJ1-1, is DTAVSQTPKYLVTQMGNDKSIKCEQNLGHDTMYWYKQDSKKFLKIMFSYNNKELIINETVPNRFSPKSPDKAHLNLHINSLELGDSAVYFCASSQTPAGGITEAFFGQGTRLTVV.

As regards this clonotype: Compared with germline, one end of the junction differs, possibly owing to a read error. The chain is built from TRBV28 and TRBJ2-1, with D perhaps TRBD1 (6 bases). Germline lookup yields CDR1 MDHEN and CDR2 SYDVKM. The CDR3 consists of 12 residues. In DNA form, the CDR3 reads TGTGCCAGCAGTTTACCAGGGGCATTCCACCTCTTC. It codes for CASSLPGAFHLF. Drawing the rest from reference TRBV28 and TRBJ2-1, the complete variable domain is DVKVTQSSRYLVKRTGEKVFLECVQDMDHENMFWYRQDPGLGLRLIYFSYDVKMKEKGDIPEGYSVSREKKERFSLILESASTNQTSMYLCASSLPGAFHLFGPGTRLTVL.

The V call is TRBV7-8, the J call TRBJ1-1; D unclear. The CDR3 consists of 13 residues. Per germline, CDR1 SGHVS and CDR2 FQNEAQ. Trimming cost V 1 base and J 11 bases, with 14 bases left between them. The CDR3 is CASSLEGSLRAFF. CDR3 sequence (DNA): TGTGCCAGCAGCTTAGAGGGCAGCCTGAGGGCTTTCTTT.

This clonotype was counted ten times or more. This chain uses TRBV12-3 or TRBV12-4 with TRBJ1-6; D is unclear. This CDR3 spans 14 amino acids. The V and J ends lost 3 bases and 5 bases respectively, with 8 bases between them. CDR3 nucleotides: TGTGCCAGCAGTTTCCGCCGGGATAATTCACCCCTCCACTTT. Translated: CASSFRRDNSPLHF.

There are a few counts of this clonotype. The rearrangement links TRBV19 to TRBJ2-7, with 9 bases identical to TRBD2. The germline V gene encodes CDR1 LNHDA and CDR2 SQIVND (reference sequence). Trimming at V came to 4 bases and at J to 7 bases, leaving 11 bases not matched to a gene. The length of the CDR3 is 15 residues. CDR3 nucleotide sequence: TGTGCCAGTAGTAAGGCTAGCGGGAAAAAATCGGAGCAGTACTTC. It encodes CASSKASGKKSEQYF.